This T cell receptor (beta chain) derives from a study of T cell repertoires in aging, cancer and after chemotherapy. Background on the study: About 9 million TCR reads were in the whole dataset.

Study findings and constraints: In each cancer cohort, median generation probability increased across chemotherapy, suggesting thymic output rebounded.

Rearranged V-D-J TRB sequences were amplified with a mixed TRB-A/B primer pool. From the multiplex PCR reads, TCRdb called clonotypes with MiXCR, one entry per CDR3 protein. Of roughly 700 distinct CDR3 sequences in the sample, roughly 45% were seen once. Concerning this clonotype itself: Its antigen is not known.

TCR beta rearrangements were amplified from peripheral blood genomic DNA. Sequences were obtained from blood. This receptor was identified in a human donor with a solid tumor.

This CDR3 is CASSLGSGNQPQHF. CDR3 coding DNA: TGTGCCAGCAGCTTGGGGTCGGGTAATCAGCCCCAGCATTTT. V usage is TRBV5-5 and J usage is TRBJ1-5; D gene ambiguous. V was clipped by 0 bases and J by 4 bases, with 8 bases between them. This CDR3 contains 14 residues. Germline assignment: CDR1 SGHKS and CDR2 YYEKEE (reference sequence).